A selection of T cell receptor beta chains follows, all from one sample in a study of PD-1 blockade in classical Hodgkin lymphoma. Here immunoSEQ multiplex PCR was the method, and the copy in TCRdb shows in-frame clones only, minus some. The sample lists 11,000 to 15,000 clones, about four fifths seen once, with about 4.4% in the top ten. This material consisted of peripheral blood mononuclear cells (PBMCs), taken at baseline. The receptors come from a human donor with classical Hodgkin lymphoma. Each CDR3 is given with its conserved first and last residue. Fields, in order: J gene, D gene, V gene, CDR3 DNA, CDR3 protein. A D gene is named only where the DNA matches it firmly.

TRBJ2-7	NA	TRBV2	TGTGCCAGCAGTGATTTGTTAGGACACCCGTACTTC	CASSDLLGHPYF
TRBJ2-5	NA	TRBV7-9	TGTGCCAGCAGCTCGGCCACTTGGGGGGAGACCCAGTACTTC	CASSSATWGETQYF
TRBJ2-4	NA	TRBV7-2	TGTGCCAGCAGCGCCTCACCGGCCGACATTCAGTACTTC	CASSASPADIQYF
TRBJ2-1	NA	TRBV2	TGTGCCAGCAGTGAAATGGTAACCTTGAATGAGCAGTTCTTC	CASSEMVTLNEQFF
TRBJ2-7	NA	TRBV27	TGTGCCAGCAGTCAACAGGGTTCCTACGAGCAGTACTTC	CASSQQGSYEQYF
TRBJ2-5	NA	TRBV7-6	TGTGCCAGCAGCTTATTAAGGGGGAGTCAAGAGACCCAGTACTTC	CASSLLRGSQETQYF
TRBJ1-4	NA	TRBV6-1	TGTGCCAGCAGCGAGGATCGGGGGTTTCAGGAAAAACTGTTTTTT	CASSEDRGFQEKLFF
TRBJ1-5	NA	TRBV18	TGTGCCAGCCCTAACCCAGAGGGTAACGGAAATCAGCCCCAGCATTTT	CASPNPEGNGNQPQHF
TRBJ2-3	TRBD1	TRBV6-1	TGTGCCAGCAGTGAAGGGACAGGGGGCACAGATACGCAGTATTTT	CASSEGTGGTDTQYF
TRBJ1-2	NA	TRBV6-5	TGTGCCAGCAGAACCACGAACTATGGCTACACCTTC	CASRTTNYGYTF